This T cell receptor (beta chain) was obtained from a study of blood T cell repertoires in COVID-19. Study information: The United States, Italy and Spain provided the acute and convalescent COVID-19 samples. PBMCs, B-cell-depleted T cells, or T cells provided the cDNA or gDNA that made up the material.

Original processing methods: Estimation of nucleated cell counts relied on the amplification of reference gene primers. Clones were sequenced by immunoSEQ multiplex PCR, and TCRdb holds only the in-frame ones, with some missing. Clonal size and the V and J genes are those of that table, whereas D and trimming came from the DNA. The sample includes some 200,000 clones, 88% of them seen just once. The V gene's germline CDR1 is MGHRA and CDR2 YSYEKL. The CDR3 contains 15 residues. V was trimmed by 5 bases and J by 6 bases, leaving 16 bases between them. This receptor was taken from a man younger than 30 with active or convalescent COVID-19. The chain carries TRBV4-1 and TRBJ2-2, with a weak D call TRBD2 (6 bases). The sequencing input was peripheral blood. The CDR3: CASSETGLPPGELFF. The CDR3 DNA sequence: TGCGCCAGCAGCGAGACGGGACTTCCCCCCGGGGAGCTGTTTTTT.